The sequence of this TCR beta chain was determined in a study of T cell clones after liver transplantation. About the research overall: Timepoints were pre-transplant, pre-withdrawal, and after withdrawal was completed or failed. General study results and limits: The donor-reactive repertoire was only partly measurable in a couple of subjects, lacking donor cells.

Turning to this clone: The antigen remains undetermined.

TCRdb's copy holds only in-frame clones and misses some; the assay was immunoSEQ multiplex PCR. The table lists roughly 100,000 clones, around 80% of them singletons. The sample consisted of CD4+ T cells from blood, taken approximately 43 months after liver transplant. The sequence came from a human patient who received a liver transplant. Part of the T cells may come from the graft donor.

CDR3 sequence (DNA): TGTGCCAGCAGCTTGACTAACTTCCAGCCCCAGCATTTT. This translates into CASSLTNFQPQHF. The V and J genes are TRBV28 and TRBJ1-5; D gene uncertain. Germline loops: CDR1 MDHEN, CDR2 SYDVKM. CDR3 length: 13 residues. V lost 6 bases, J lost 7 bases, and 13 bases lay in between.